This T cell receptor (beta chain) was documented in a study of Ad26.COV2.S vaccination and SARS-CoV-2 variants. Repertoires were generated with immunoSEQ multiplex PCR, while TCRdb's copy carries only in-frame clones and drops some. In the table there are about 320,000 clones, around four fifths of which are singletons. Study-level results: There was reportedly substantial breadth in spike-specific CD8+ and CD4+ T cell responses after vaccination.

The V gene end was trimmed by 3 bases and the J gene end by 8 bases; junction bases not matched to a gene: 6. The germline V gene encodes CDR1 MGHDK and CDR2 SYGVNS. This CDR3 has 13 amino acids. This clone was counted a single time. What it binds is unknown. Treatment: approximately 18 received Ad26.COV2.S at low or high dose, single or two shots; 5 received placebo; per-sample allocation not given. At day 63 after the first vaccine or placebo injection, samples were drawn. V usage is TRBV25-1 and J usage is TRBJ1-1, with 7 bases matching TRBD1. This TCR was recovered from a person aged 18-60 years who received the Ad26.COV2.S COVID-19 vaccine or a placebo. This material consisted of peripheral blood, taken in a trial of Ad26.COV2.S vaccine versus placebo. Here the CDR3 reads CASSDRDSVEAFF. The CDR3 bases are TGTGCCAGCAGTGACCGGGACAGTGTCGAAGCTTTCTTT.